A single sample gave rise to the 2 T cell receptor beta chains below, sequenced in a study of blood T cell repertoires in COVID-19. The repertoire was sequenced with immunoSEQ multiplex PCR; TCRdb's copy has only in-frame clones and lacks some. This sample has over 250,000 clones, with approximately 90% found just once. Source material: PBMCs or T cells enriched from blood (not recorded which). The receptors here all came from a man in his forties who had recovered from COVID-19.

The chain uses TRBV6-5 and TRBJ1-1; TRBD1 aligns across 8 bases. With V trimmed by 4 bases and J by 5 bases, 12 bases remained unmatched. The CDR3 sequence is 16 residues long. The V gene's germline CDR1 is MNHEY and CDR2 SVGAGI. The CDR3 DNA is TGTGCCAGCAGTTCAAACAGGGGGGTTGGGAAGACTGAAGCTTTCTTT. It translates to CASSSNRGVGKTEAFF.

V gene TRBV7-8 combines with J gene TRBJ2-7; TRBD1 matches 8 bases. After removal of 2 bases from V and 3 bases from J, the junction contained 15 bases not matched to a gene. Germline assignment: CDR1 SGHVS and CDR2 FQNEAQ. The CDR3 has 18 amino acids. The CDR3 loop reads CASSLTGQVFGQHYEQYF. The CDR3, as DNA: TGTGCCAGCAGCTTAACGGGACAGGTTTTTGGCCAACACTACGAGCAGTACTTC.